What follows is one T cell receptor beta chain and its context. The antigen is undetermined. Selected pancreatic ductal adenocarcinoma patients had undergone surgery without neoadjuvant therapy. The source of the sample is a study of T cells in pancreatic ductal adenocarcinoma. The CDR3 has 12 residues. V was clipped by 5 bases and J by 6 bases, with 9 bases between them. CDR1 and CDR2 from the germline V gene are SEHNR and FQNEAQ (reference sequence). Profiled with immunoSEQ multiplex PCR; TCRdb holds only in-frame clones, not every one. Of 4,500 to 6,000 clones in the sample, roughly 90% were seen once. The study's findings and limits: Tumor and blood clonality did not differ significantly, about 0.11 versus 0.066. Blood had more productive templates and roughly 7.5-fold more unique clonotypes than tumor. The resected cohort was biased toward the minority with early-stage disease.

The source material was pancreatic tumor tissue. V usage is TRBV7-9 and J usage is TRBJ2-3, with D possibly TRBD2 on 6 matching bases. The receptor comes from a human donor with pancreatic ductal adenocarcinoma. The CDR3 sequence: CASSLLADTQYF. DNA of the CDR3: TGTGCCAGCAGCCTTCTAGCGGATACGCAGTATTTT. The whole variable domain, filled in from reference TRBV7-9 and TRBJ2-3, reads DTGVSQNPRHKITKRGQNVTFRCDPISEHNRLYWYRQTLGQGPEFLTYFQNEAQLEKSRLLSDRFSAERPKGSFSTLEIQRTEQGDSAMYLCASSLLADTQYFGPGTRLTVL.